Listed here is a single TCR beta chain. Its target is unknown. The data were taken from a study of T cell responses to AZD1222 COVID-19 vaccine. Findings and limits, study-wide: Only 6 or 7 AZD1222 recipients tested seropositive at baseline. Repertoire sampling happened only post peak T cell response. Spike was spanned by vaccine-associated CD4 TCRs, which were dominant at 160-218 and 743-854.

Measured with immunoSEQ multiplex PCR; TCRdb has only the in-frame clones, and not every one. The sample has roughly 150,000 clones, 92% seen once. CDR1 is GTSNPN, CDR2 SVGIG, per germline (reference sequence). The ends were cut back, 0 bases at V and 3 bases at J, with 8 bases in the middle. CDR3 length: 13 amino acids. The starting material was peripheral blood, obtained on day 0 of AZD1222 vaccination. The chain has TRBV30 and TRBJ1-1; D gene uncertain. The clonotype was recovered from an adult in good health. CDR3 DNA: TGTGCCTGGAGTGTACGGCAGGACACTGAAGCTTTCTTT. Protein product: CAWSVRQDTEAFF.